This T cell receptor beta chain emerged from a study of blood T cells in healthy people across ages. The V and J ends lost 4 bases and 8 bases, in that order; junction bases with no gene match: 13. Germline CDR1 MGHRA, CDR2 YSYEKL. This CDR3 is 17 amino acids long. It was with a sample-barcoded 5' primer and a J-beta primer mix that a second PCR of roughly 6 to 12 cycles was run. TCRdb redid the calling of the 5' RACE reads with MiXCR, one entry per CDR3 protein. In the table there are under 2,000,000 distinct CDR3 sequences, roughly 49% of which are singletons. This clonotype was detected a few times.

This sequence was found in a middle-aged woman in good health. Sequenced input: blood. V is TRBV4-1 and J is TRBJ2-1; 11 positions agree with TRBD2. Here the CDR3 reads CASSLRELAGGNHEQFF. As DNA, the CDR3 is TGCGCCAGCAGCCTTCGCGAGCTAGCGGGGGGTAACCATGAGCAGTTCTTC.